The present entry profiles one T cell receptor (beta chain) with its context. PCR primers comprised 60 Vbeta and 13 Jbeta primers. Profiling relied on immunoSEQ multiplex PCR, and the TCRdb table lists in-frame clones only, not all of them. The data contain over 120,000 clones, approximately 80% of them singletons. This entry comes from a study of cytomegalovirus exposure and HLA in healthy donors. The V gene lost 3 bases and the J gene lost 5 bases, with 11 bases spanning the gap. Germline loops: CDR1 SGDLS, CDR2 YYNGEE. The CDR3 covers 13 residues. The chain has TRBV9 and TRBJ2-5; a possible D gene is TRBD2 (6 bases). The sequenced sample was PBMCs. The receptor comes from a man aged 50 to 59 in good health and CMV-seronegative. Here the CDR3 DNA reads TGTGCCAGCAGCGGACGCGGAGGGGAGACCCAGTACTTC. Amino acid sequence: CASSGRGGETQYF.